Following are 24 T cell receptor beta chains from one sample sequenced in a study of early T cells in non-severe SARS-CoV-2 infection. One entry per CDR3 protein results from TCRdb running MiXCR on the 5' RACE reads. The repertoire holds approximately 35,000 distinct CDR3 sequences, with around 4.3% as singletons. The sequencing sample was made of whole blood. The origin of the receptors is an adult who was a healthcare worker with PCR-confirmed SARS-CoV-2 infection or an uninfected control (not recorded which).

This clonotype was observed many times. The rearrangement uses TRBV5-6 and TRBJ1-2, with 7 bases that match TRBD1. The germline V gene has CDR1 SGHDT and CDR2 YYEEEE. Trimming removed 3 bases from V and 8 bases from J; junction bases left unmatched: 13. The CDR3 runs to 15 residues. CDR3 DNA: TGTGCCAGCAGCTCCCCCCTTTATACAGGGGAGGGCTACACCTTC. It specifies CASSSPLYTGEGYTF.

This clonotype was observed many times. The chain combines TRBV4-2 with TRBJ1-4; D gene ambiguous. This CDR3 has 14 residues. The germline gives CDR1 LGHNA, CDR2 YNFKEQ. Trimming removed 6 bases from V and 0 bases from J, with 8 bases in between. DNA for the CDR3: TGTGCCAGCAGACGGGGTCCAACTAATGAAAAACTGTTTTTT. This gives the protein CASRRGPTNEKLFF.

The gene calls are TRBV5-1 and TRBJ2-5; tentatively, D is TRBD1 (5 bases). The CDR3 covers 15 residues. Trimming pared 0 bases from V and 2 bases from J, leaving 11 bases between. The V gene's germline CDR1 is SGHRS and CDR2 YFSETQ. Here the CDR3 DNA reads TGCGCCAGCAGCTTGGATTGGGCAGGGCAAGAGACCCAGTACTTC. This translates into CASSLDWAGQETQYF.

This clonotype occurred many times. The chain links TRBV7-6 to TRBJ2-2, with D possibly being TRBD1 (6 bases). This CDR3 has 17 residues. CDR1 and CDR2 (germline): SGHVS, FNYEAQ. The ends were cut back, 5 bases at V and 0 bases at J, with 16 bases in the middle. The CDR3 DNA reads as TGTGCCAGCAGCCAGGGGTCCGGGTGGCCGAACACCGGGGAGCTGTTTTTT. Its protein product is CASSQGSGWPNTGELFF.

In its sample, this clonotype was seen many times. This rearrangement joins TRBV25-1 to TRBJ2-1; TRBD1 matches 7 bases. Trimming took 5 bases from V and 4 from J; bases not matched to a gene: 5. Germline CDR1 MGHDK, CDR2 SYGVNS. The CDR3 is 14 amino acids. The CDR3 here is CASSYRDSYNEQFF. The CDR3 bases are TGTGCCAGCAGTTACCGGGACAGTTACAATGAGCAGTTCTTC.

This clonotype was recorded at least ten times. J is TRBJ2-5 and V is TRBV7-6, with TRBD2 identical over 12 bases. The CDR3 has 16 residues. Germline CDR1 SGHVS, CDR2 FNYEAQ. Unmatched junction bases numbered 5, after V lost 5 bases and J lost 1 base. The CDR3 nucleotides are TGTGCCAGCAGCATTGGGACTAGCGGGCCCCAAGAGACCCAGTACTTC. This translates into CASSIGTSGPQETQYF.

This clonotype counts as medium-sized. CDR3 DNA: TGCGCCAGCACACATGCAGGACAGGGCTCCTACGAGCAGTACTTC. This gives the protein CASTHAGQGSYEQYF. J is TRBJ2-7 and V is TRBV5-1; 8 positions agree with TRBD1. This CDR3 is 15 amino acids long. In germline, CDR1 is SGHRS, CDR2 YFSETQ. The V gene end was trimmed by 6 bases and the J gene end by 0 bases; junction bases not matched to a gene: 8.

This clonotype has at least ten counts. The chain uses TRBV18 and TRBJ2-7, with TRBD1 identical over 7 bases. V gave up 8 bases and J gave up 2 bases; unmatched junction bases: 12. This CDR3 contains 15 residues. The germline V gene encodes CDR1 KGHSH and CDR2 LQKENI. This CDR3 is CASAGALDRAYEQYF. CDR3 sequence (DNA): TGTGCCAGCGCAGGGGCATTAGACAGGGCCTACGAGCAGTACTTC.

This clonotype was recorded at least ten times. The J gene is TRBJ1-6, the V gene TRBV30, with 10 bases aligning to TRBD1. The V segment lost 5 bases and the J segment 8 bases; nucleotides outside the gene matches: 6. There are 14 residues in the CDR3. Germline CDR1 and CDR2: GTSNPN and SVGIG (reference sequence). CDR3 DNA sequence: TGTGCCTGGGGGACAGGGGTCGGGGATTCACCCCTCCACTTT. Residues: CAWGTGVGDSPLHF.

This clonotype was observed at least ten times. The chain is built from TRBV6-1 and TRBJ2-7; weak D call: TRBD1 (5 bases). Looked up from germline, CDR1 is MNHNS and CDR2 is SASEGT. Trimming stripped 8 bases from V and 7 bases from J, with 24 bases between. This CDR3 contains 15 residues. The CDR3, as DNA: TGTGCCAGCTCCCCAGGCTGGGGCGCCCTACCGGAGCAGTACTTC. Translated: CASSPGWGALPEQYF.

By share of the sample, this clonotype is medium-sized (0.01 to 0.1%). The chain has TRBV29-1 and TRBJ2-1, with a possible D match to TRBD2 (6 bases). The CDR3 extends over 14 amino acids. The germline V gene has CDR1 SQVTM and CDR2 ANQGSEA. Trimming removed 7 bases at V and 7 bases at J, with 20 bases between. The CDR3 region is CSGDPGSYSNEQFF. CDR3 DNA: TGCAGCGGAGACCCCGGGAGTTATTCGAATGAGCAGTTCTTC.

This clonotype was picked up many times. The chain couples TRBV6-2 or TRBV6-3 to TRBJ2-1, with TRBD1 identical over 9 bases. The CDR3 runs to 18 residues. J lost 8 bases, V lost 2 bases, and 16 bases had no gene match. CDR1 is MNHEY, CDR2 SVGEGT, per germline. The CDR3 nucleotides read TGTGCCAGCAGTTACCTCTCTACGGGACAGGGTAAGGGCGATGAGCAGTTCTTC. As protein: CASSYLSTGQGKGDEQFF.

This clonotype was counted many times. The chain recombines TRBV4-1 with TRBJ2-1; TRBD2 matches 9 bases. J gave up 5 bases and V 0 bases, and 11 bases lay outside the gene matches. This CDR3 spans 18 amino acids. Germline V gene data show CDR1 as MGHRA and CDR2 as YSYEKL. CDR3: CASSQDGVAGASNNEQFF. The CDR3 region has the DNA TGCGCCAGCAGCCAAGATGGAGTAGCGGGAGCGTCGAACAATGAGCAGTTCTTC.

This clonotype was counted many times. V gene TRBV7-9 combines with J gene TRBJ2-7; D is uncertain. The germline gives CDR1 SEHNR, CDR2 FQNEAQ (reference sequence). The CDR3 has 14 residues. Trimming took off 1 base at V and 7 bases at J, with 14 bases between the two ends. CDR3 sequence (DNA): TGTGCCAGCAGCTTAGAGGGTCTCGCTGGGGAGCAGTACTTC. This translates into CASSLEGLAGEQYF.

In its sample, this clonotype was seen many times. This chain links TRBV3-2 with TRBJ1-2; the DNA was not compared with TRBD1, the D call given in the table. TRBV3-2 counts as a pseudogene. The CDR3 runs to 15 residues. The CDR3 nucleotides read TGTGCCAGCAGCGTCCGGACAGGGCGACTCTGGGGCTACACCTTC. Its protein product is CASSVRTGRLWGYTF.

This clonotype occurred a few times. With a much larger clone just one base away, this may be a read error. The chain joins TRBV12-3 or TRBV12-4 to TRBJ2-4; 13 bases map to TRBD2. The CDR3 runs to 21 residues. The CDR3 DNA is TGTGCCAGCAGCATGATCATCGGGACTAGCGGGGAGGGACTAGCCGAAAACATTCAGTACTTC. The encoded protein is CASSMIIGTSGEGLAENIQYF.

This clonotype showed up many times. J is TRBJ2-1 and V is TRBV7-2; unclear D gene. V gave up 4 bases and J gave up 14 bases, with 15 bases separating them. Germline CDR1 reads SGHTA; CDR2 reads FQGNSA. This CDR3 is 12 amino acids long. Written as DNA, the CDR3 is TGTGCCAGCAGCTCCCCAGGATCGGTAGAGTTCTTC. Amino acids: CASSSPGSVEFF. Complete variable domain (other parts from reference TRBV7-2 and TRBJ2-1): GAGVSQSPSNKVTEKGKDVELRCDPISGHTALYWYRQSLGQGLEFLIYFQGNSAPDKSGLPSDRFSAERTGGSVSTLTIQRTQQEDSAVYLCASSSPGSVEFFGPGTRLTVL.

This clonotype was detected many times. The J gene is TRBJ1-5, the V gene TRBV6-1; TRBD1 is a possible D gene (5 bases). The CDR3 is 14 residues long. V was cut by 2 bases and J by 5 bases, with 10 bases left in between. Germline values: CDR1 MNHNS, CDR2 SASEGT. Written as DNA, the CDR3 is TGTGCCAGCAGTGAACAGGGAGGGGATCAGCCCCAGCATTTT. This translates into CASSEQGGDQPQHF.

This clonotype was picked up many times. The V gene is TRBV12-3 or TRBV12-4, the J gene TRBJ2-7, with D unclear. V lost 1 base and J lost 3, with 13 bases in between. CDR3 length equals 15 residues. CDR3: CASSLGRVSLYEQYF. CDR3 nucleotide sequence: TGTGCCAGCAGTTTAGGAAGGGTTTCCCTCTACGAGCAGTACTTC.

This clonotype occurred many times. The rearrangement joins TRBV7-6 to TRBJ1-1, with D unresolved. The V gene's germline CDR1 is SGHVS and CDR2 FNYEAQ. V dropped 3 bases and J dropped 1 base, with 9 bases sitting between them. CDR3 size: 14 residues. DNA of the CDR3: TGTGCCAGCAGCTTCGGAACGGCGAACACTGAAGCTTTCTTT. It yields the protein CASSFGTANTEAFF.

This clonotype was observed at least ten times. CDR3 DNA sequence: TGTGCCAGCAGCCCTCCGGCGGCGTACTACGAGCAGTACTTC. The encoded protein is CASSPPAAYYEQYF. The rearrangement uses TRBV11-2 and TRBJ2-7; D remains ambiguous. Germline CDR1 and CDR2: SGHAT and FQNNGV. V was shortened by 5 bases and J by 3 bases, with 14 bases between the two germline ends. The CDR3 extends over 14 amino acids.

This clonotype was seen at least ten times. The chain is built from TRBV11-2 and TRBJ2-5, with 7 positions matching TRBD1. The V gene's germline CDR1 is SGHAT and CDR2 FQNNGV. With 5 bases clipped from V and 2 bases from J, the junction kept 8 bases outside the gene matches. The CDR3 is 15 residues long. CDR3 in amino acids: CASSPTPGQQETQYF. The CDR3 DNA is TGTGCCAGCAGCCCGACCCCGGGACAGCAAGAGACCCAGTACTTC.

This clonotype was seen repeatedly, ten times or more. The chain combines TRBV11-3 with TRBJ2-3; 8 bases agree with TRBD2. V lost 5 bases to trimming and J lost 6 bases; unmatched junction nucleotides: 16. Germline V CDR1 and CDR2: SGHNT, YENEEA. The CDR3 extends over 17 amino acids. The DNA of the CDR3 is TGTGCCAGCAGCCCGCTATTCCGGGAGGGCCTGGGGGATACGCAGTATTTT. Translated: CASSPLFREGLGDTQYF.

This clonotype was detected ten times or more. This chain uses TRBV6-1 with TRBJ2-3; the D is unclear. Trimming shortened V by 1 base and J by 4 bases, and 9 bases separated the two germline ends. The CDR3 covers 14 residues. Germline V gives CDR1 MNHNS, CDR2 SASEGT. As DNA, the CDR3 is TGTGCCAGCAGTGAAGGGGTGGGCCCAGATACGCAGTATTTT. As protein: CASSEGVGPDTQYF.